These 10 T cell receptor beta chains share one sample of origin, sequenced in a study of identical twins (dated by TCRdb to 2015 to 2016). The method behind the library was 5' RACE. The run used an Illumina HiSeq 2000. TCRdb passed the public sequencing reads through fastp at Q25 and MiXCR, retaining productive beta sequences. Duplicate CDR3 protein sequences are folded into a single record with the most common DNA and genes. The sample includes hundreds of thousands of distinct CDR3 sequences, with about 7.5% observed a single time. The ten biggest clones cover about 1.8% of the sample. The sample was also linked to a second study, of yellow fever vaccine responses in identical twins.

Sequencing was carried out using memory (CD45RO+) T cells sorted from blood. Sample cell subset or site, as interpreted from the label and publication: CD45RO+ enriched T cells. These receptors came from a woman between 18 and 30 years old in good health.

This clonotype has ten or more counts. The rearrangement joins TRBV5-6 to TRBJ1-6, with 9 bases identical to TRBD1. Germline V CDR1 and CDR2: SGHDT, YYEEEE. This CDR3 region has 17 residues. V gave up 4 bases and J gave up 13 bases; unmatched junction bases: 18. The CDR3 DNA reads TGTGCCAGCAGCGTCTTGGCGCCGGGACAGGGTGGAGGTCCCCTCCACTTT. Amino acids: CASSVLAPGQGGGPLHF.

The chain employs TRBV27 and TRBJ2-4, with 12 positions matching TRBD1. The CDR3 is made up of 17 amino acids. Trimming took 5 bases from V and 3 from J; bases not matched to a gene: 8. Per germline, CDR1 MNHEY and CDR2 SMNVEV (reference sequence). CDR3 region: CASSAGTGGADKNIQYF. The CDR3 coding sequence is TGTGCCAGCAGTGCAGGGACAGGGGGCGCTGACAAAAACATTCAGTACTTC.

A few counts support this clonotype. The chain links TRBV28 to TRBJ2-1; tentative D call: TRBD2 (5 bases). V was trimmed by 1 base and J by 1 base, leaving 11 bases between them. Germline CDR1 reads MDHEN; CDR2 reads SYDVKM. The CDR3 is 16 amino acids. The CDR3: CASSLSGKGSYNEQFF. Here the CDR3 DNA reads TGTGCCAGCAGTTTATCGGGAAAAGGTTCCTACAATGAGCAGTTCTTC.

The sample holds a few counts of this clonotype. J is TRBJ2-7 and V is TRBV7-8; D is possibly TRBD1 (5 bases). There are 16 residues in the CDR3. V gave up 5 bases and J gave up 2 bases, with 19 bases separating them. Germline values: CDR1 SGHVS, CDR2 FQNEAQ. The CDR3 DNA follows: TGTGCCAGCAGCGTCGACAGTAACCGGCCCACCTACGAGCAGTACTTC. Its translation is CASSVDSNRPTYEQYF.

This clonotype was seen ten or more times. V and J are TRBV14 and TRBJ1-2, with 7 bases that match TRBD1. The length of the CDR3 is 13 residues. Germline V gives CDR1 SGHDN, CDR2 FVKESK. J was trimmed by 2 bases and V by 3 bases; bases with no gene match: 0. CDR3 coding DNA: TGTGCCAGCAGCCAGACAGGGAACTATGGCTACACCTTC. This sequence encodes CASSQTGNYGYTF.

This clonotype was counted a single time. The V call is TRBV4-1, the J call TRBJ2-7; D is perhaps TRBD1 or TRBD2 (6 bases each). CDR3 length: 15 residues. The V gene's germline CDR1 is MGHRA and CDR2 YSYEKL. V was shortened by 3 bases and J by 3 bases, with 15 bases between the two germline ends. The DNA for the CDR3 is TGCGCCAGCAGCCACGGGACGGGGGCAGGCTACGAGCAGTACTTC. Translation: CASSHGTGAGYEQYF.

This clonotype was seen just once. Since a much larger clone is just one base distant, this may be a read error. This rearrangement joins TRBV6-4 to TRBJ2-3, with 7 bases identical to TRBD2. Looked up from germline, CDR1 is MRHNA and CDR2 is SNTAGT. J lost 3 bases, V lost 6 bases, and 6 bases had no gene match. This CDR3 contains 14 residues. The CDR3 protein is CASSSGDDTDTQYF. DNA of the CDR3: TGTGCCAGCAGCAGCGGGGATGATACAGATACGCAGTATTTT.

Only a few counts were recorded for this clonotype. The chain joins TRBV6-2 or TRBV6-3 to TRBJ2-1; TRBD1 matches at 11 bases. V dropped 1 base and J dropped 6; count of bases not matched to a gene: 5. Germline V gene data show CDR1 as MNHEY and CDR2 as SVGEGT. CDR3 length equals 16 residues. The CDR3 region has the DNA TGTGCCAGCAGTTACTTTGGACAGGGGGCAGGCAATGAGCAGTTCTTC. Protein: CASSYFGQGAGNEQFF.

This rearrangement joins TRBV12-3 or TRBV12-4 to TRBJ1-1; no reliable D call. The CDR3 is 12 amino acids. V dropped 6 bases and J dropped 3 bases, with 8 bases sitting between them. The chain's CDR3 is CASSAGDTEAFF. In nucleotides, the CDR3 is TGTGCCAGCAGCGCCGGGGACACTGAAGCTTTCTTT.

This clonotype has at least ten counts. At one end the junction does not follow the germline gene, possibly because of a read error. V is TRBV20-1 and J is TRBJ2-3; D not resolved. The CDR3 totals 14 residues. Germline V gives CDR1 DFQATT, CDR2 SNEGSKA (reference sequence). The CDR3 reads CSAMWALRGVTQYF. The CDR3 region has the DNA TGCAGCGCTATGTGGGCCCTCCGTGGAGTTACGCAGTATTTT.